Here is one T cell receptor (beta chain) with its context. Its antigen is not known. V lost 6 bases to trimming and J lost 6 bases, with 11 bases between them. Germline assignment: CDR1 SGHTA and CDR2 FQGTGA. This CDR3 spans 13 amino acids. The data stem from a study of cytomegalovirus exposure and HLA in healthy donors. Study-level results: Across donors, presence/absence analyses took sequencing depth to be roughly uniform. As a later analysis showed, a missense DCLRE1C variant was linked to trimming of TCR beta V- and J-genes. The authors later found HLA-associated TCR beta chains more clonally expanded than equally common others.

PCR involved 60 Vbeta and 13 Jbeta primers. Sequenced by immunoSEQ multiplex PCR; TCRdb stores in-frame clones only, minus some. The sample yields about 190,000 clones, 60% to 80% seen once. This sequence originates from a woman aged 18 to 35 in good health and CMV-seronegative. The chain carries TRBV7-3 and TRBJ2-2, with D tentatively TRBD1 (6 bases). Sequenced sample: PBMCs. Written as DNA, the CDR3 is TGTGCCAGCAGTCAAACAGGGTCCGGGGAGCTGTTTTTT. Translation gives CASSQTGSGELFF.